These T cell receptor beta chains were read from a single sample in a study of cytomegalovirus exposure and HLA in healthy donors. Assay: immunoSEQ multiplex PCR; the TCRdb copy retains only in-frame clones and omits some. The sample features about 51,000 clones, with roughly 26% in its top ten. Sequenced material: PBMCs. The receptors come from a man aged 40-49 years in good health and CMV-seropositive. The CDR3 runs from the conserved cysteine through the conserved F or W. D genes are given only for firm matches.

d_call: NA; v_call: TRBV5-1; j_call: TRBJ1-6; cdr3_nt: TGCGCCAGCAGCTTGGCCGGGAGCTCCTATAATTCACCCCTCCACTTT; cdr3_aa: CASSLAGSSYNSPLHF
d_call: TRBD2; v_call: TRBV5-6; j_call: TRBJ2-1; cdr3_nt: TGTGCCAGCAGCTTGTTCGAGGGAGGGGTTTACAATGAGCAGTTCTTC; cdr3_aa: CASSLFEGGVYNEQFF
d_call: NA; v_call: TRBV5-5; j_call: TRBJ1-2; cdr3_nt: TGTGCCAGCAGCTTGGTGGCGCGGGACCTCCTCTATGGCTACACCTTC; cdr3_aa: CASSLVARDLLYGYTF
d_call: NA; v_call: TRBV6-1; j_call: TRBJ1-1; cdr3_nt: TGTGCCAGCAGTGCTTGGGCAGGGGTGAACACTGAAGCTTTCTTT; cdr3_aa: CASSAWAGVNTEAFF
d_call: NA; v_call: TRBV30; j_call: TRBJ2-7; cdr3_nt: TGTGCCTGGAGTGTAGAGGGCTTTTCCTACGAGCAGTACTTC; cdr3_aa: CAWSVEGFSYEQYF
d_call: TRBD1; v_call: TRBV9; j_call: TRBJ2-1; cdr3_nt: TGTGCCAGCAGCAGAGACAGGGGTGATGAGCAGTTCTTC; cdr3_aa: CASSRDRGDEQFF
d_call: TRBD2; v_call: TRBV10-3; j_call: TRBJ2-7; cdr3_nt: TGTGCCATCGGGACTAGCGGGGCGGCCTCCTACGAGCAGTACTTC; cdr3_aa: CAIGTSGAASYEQYF
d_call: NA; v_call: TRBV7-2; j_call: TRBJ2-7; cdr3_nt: TGTGCCAGCAGCTTACGGGGGAGTGAGCAGTACTTC; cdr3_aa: CASSLRGSEQYF
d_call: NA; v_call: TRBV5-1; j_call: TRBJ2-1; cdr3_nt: TGCGCCAGCAGCTTGGCCGGGCAGGCCGGGGGTGAGCAGTTCTTC; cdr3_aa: CASSLAGQAGGEQFF
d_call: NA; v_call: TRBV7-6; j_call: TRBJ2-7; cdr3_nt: TGTGCCAGCAGCCGCGGGGAGCGGTACGAGCAGTACTTC; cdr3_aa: CASSRGERYEQYF
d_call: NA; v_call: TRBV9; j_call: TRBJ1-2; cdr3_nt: TGTGCCAGCAGCGTAGGCGGGGACTTGACGTATGGCTACACCTTC; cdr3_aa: CASSVGGDLTYGYTF
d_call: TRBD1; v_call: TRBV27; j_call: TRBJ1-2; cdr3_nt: TGTGCCAGCAGGAGCTCGACAGGGATGAACTATGGCTACACCTTC; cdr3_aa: CASRSSTGMNYGYTF
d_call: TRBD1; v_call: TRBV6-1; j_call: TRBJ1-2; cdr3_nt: TGTGCCACCCGGCAGGGGGAGCGTGGCTACACCTTC; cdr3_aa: CATRQGERGYTF
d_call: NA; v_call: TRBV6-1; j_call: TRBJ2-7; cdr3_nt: TGTGCCAGCGGTTTAGCGGCCTCCTACGAGCAGTACTTC; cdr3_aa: CASGLAASYEQYF
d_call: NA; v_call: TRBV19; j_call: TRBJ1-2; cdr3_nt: TGTGCCAGTAGTATATCAGGGGACTATGGCTACACCTTC; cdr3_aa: CASSISGDYGYTF
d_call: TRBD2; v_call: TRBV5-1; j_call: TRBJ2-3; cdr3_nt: TGCGCCAGCAGCTCCCCACTAGCGGGAAAAAGCACAGATACGCAGTATTTT; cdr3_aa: CASSSPLAGKSTDTQYF
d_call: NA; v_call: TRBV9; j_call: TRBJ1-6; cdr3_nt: TGTGCCAGCAGCAGACGGGAATATAGGGATTCACCCCTCCACTTT; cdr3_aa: CASSRREYRDSPLHF
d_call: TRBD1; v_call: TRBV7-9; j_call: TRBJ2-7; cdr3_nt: TGTGCCAGCAGCTTAGCTTGGACAGGGGCCTACGAGCAGTACTTC; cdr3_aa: CASSLAWTGAYEQYF
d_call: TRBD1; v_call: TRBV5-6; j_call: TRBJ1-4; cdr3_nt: TGTGCCAGCAGCGCCGGGACAGGGGTCCGAGGAAAACTGTTTTTT; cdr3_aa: CASSAGTGVRGKLFF
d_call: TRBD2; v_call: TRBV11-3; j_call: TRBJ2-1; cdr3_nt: TGTGCCAGCAGCTTTAGCGGGGAGCCCTACAATGAGCAGTTCTTC; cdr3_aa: CASSFSGEPYNEQFF
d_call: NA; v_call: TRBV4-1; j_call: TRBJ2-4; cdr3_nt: TGCGCCAGCAGCCCCGAGGAGCCCTTGGGCGGGAACATTCAGTACTTC; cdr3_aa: CASSPEEPLGGNIQYF
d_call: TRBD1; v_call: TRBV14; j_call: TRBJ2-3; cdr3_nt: TGTGCCAGCGGGGGACAGGGGAGATCGCAGTATTTT; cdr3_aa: CASGGQGRSQYF
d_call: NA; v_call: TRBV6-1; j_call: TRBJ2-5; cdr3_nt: TGTGCCAGCAGTGATTCCTTACAGGGCCGGGAGACCCAGTACTTC; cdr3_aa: CASSDSLQGRETQYF
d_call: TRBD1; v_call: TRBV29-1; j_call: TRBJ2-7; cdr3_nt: TGCAGCGTTGGGGACAGGGCTCTCTACGAGCAGTACTTC; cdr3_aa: CSVGDRALYEQYF
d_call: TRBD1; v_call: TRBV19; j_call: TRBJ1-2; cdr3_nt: TGTGCCAGTAAAGGACAGGCGCTCTATGGCTACACCTTC; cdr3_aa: CASKGQALYGYTF
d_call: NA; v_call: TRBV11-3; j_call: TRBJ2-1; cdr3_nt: TGTGCCAGCAGCCTACGCGGGAACACCTACAATGAGCAGTTCTTC; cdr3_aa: CASSLRGNTYNEQFF
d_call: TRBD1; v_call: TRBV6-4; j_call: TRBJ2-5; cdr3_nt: TGTGCCAGCAGTCGGACAGGGTGGGAGACCCAGTACTTC; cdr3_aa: CASSRTGWETQYF
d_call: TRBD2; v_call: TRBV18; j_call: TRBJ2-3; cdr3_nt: TGTGCCAGCTCACTAACTAGCGGGGCGTACACAGATACGCAGTATTTT; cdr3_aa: CASSLTSGAYTDTQYF
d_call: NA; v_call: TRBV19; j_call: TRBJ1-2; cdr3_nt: TGTGCCAGTAGTGCGGGACCCACCCAGGGTCACTATGGCTACACCTTC; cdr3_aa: CASSAGPTQGHYGYTF
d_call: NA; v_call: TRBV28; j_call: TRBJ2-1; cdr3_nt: TGTGCCAGCCTATCACGGTCCGGGGAGACCTACAATGAGCAGTTCTTC; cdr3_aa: CASLSRSGETYNEQFF
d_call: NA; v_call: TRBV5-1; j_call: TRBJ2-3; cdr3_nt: TGCGCCAGCAGCTGGGGGGCAGATACGCAGTATTTT; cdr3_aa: CASSWGADTQYF
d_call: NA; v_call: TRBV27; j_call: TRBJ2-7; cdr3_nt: TGTGCCAGCAGTCCGAGGGTTACCTACGAGCAGTACTTC; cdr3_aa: CASSPRVTYEQYF
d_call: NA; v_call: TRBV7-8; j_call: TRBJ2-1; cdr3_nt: TGTGCCAGCAGCCTGGAGGGAGCTGAGCAGTTCTTC; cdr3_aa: CASSLEGAEQFF
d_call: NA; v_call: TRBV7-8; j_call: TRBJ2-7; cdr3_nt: TGTGCCAGCGGGGGCCGGGCCTCCTACGAGCAGTACTTC; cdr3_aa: CASGGRASYEQYF
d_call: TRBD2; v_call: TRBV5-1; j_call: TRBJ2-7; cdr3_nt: TGCGCCAGCAGCCCCGATGGGACTAGCGGCTACGAGCAGTACTTC; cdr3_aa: CASSPDGTSGYEQYF
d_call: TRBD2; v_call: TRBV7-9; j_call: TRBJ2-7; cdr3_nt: TGTGCCAGCAGCCCTAGAACCACTAGCGGGACTACTCCTTACGAGCAGTACTTC; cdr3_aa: CASSPRTTSGTTPYEQYF
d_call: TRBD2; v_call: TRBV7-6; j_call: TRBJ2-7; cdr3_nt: TGTGCCAGCAGCCAGGGGACTAGCGGGAGTAATTACGAGCAGTACTTC; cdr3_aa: CASSQGTSGSNYEQYF
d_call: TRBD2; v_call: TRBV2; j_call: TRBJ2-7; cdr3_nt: TGTGCCAGCAGTGCCGGGGGGGGCCCCTACGAGCAGTACTTC; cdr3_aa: CASSAGGGPYEQYF
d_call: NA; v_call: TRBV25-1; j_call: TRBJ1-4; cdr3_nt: TGTGCCAGCAGTGACGTAGCAGAACTGTTTTTT; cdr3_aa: CASSDVAELFF
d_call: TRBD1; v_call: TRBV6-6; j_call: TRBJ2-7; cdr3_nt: TGTGCCAGCAGTGTGACAGGGAGCTCCTACGAGCAGTACTTC; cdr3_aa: CASSVTGSSYEQYF
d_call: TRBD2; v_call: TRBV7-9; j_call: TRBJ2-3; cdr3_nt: TGTGCCAGCAGCTTAGGAGGGACTAGCGGGAGTGCAGATACGCAGTATTTT; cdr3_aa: CASSLGGTSGSADTQYF
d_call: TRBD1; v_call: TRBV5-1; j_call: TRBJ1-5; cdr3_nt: TGCGCCAGCAGCTCGGGACAGGGACAGCCCCAGCATTTT; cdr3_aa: CASSSGQGQPQHF
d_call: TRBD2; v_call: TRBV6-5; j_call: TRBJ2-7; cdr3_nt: TGTGCCAGCAGTTACCGGCTAGCGGGAGAAGGCTACGAGCAGTACTTC; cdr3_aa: CASSYRLAGEGYEQYF
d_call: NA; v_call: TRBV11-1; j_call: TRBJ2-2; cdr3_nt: TGTGCCAGCAGTTCCAACCGGCTAGCGAACACCGGGGAGCTGTTTTTT; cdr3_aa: CASSSNRLANTGELFF
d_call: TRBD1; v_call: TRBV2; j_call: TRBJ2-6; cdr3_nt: TGTGCCAGCAGTGAATGGGACAGGGGTGGGGCCAACGTCCTGACTTTC; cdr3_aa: CASSEWDRGGANVLTF
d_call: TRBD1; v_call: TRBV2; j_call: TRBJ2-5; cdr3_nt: TGTGCCAGCAGCCAGGGGGTAAGGGAGACCCAGTACTTC; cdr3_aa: CASSQGVRETQYF
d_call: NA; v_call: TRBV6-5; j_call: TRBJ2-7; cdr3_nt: TGTGCCAGCAGTTATCACGTGGGGGCCAACTACGAGCAGTACTTC; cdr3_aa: CASSYHVGANYEQYF
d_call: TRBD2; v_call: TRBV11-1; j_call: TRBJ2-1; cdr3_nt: TGTGCCAGCAGCTCCGGGACTAGCGGGGGGGCTAGCAATGAGCAGTTCTTC; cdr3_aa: CASSSGTSGGASNEQFF
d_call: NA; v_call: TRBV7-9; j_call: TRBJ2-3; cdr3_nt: TGTGCCAGCAGCTCCGTACTCTCACGGGCAGATACGCAGTATTTT; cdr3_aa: CASSSVLSRADTQYF
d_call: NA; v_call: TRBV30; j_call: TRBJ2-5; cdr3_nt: TGTGCCTGGAGCCAACTCCAAGAGACCCAGTACTTC; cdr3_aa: CAWSQLQETQYF
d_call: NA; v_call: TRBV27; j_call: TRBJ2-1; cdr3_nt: TGTGCCAGCACCGGCCGGGGGACGGGTGAGCAGTTCTTC; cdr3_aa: CASTGRGTGEQFF
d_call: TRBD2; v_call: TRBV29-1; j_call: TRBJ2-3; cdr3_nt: TGCAGCGTTGGACCAGCGGGGGTCCATCGGGGCACAGATACGCAGTATTTT; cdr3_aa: CSVGPAGVHRGTDTQYF
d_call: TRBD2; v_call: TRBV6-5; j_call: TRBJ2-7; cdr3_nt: TGTGCCAGCAGCAGACTAGCGGGGGCCTACGAGCAGTACTTC; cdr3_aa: CASSRLAGAYEQYF
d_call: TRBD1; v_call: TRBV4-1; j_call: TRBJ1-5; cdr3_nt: TGCGCCAGCAGCCAAAACCGGGACAGTAATCAGCCCCAGCATTTT; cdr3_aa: CASSQNRDSNQPQHF
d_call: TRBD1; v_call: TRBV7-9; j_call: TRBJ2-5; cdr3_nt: TGTGCCAGCAGAAAAGGGGGCAAGGGGCAAGAGACCCAGTACTTC; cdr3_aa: CASRKGGKGQETQYF